One sample yielded the 19 T cell receptor beta chains listed below, sequenced in a study of identical twins. MiXCR was run by TCRdb on the 5' RACE reads, yielding one entry per CDR3 protein. The data contain some 630,000 distinct CDR3 sequences, 7.1% of them singletons. These sequences were also reported in another study, on yellow fever vaccine responses in identical twins.

Sequenced: PBMCs. Source of these receptors: a woman under 30 in good health.

This clonotype was counted at least ten times. The chain has TRBV12-3 or TRBV12-4 and TRBJ1-5, with D unclear. The CDR3 contains 14 residues. V gave up 6 bases and J gave up 2 bases, with 11 bases separating them. The CDR3 spells CASSLMWGNQPQHF. The CDR3 DNA reads TGTGCCAGCAGCCTAATGTGGGGCAATCAGCCCCAGCATTTT.

This clonotype was counted many times. J is TRBJ1-1 and V is TRBV7-9; 11 positions match TRBD1. CDR1 and CDR2 from the germline V gene are SEHNR and FQNEAQ (reference sequence). The CDR3 sequence is 14 residues long. Trimming at V came to 5 bases and at J to 4 bases, leaving 3 bases not matched to a gene. CDR3 sequence: CASSGQGATTEAFF. CDR3 sequence (DNA): TGTGCCAGCAGCGGACAGGGGGCTACCACTGAAGCTTTCTTT.

The J gene is TRBJ2-5, the V gene TRBV7-2; maybe TRBD2 (6 bases). Deletions cut 6 bases from V and 1 base from J, with 9 bases between. The germline gives CDR1 SGHTA, CDR2 FQGNSA. The CDR3 runs to 13 residues. The CDR3 region has the DNA TGTGCCAGCAGACCGGGAGCCCAAGAGACCCAGTACTTC. Encoded protein: CASRPGAQETQYF.

This clonotype was seen repeatedly, ten times or more. This rearrangement joins TRBV28 to TRBJ2-1, with a tentative D call TRBD2 (5 bases). Per the germline V gene, CDR1 is MDHEN and CDR2 is SYDVKM. Trimming removed 5 bases from V and 4 bases from J, with 18 bases in between. The CDR3 spans 16 residues. In nucleotides, the CDR3 is TGTGCCAGCAGTCTCGCGGGCCCCCGAGGGTACAATGAGCAGTTCTTC. Protein sequence: CASSLAGPRGYNEQFF.

In its sample, this clonotype was seen a few times. The V call is TRBV25-1, the J call TRBJ2-5, with a weak D call TRBD1 (6 bases). The V end lost 9 bases, the J end lost 3 bases, and 17 bases lay between the germline ends. This CDR3 contains 14 residues. Germline CDR1 reads MGHDK; CDR2 reads SYGVNS. The DNA for the CDR3 is TGTGCCAGGAGAAGCCTACAGGGAAAAGAGACCCAGTACTTC. Its translation is CARRSLQGKETQYF.

The J gene is TRBJ2-7, the V gene TRBV11-2, with D possibly being TRBD1 (6 bases). This CDR3 comprises 14 residues. Trimming cost V 1 base and J 4 bases, with 11 bases left between them. Germline V CDR1 and CDR2: SGHAT, FQNNGV. CDR3 in amino acids: CASSLVGTMYEQYV. The CDR3, as DNA: TGTGCCAGCAGCTTAGTGGGGACAATGTACGAGCAGTACGTC.

This chain links TRBV7-9 with TRBJ2-1; D gene uncertain. The length of the CDR3 is 13 residues. V was cut by 5 bases and J by 2 bases, with 7 bases left in between. Germline assignment: CDR1 SEHNR and CDR2 FQNEAQ (reference sequence). CDR3 sequence (DNA): TGTGCCAGCAGCCCTCATACCTACAATGAGCAGTTCTTC. As protein: CASSPHTYNEQFF.

This clonotype was seen only a few times. This chain uses TRBV6-5 with TRBJ2-7; 11 nucleotides align to TRBD2. CDR3 length equals 12 residues. Germline V gene sequence: CDR1 MNHEY, CDR2 SVGAGI. The J segment lost 7 bases and the V segment lost 8 bases, leaving 4 bases of the junction unmatched. The CDR3 bases are TGTGCCAGCCACGGGACTAGCGGAGAGCAGTACTTC. Its translation is CASHGTSGEQYF.

This clonotype has more than one count but fewer than ten. The chain uses TRBV7-9 and TRBJ1-5; D unresolved. The length of the CDR3 is 12 residues. Germline V gives CDR1 SEHNR, CDR2 FQNEAQ (reference sequence). The V end was cut by 5 bases, the J end by 6 bases, with 8 bases between. The CDR3 nucleotides read TGTGCCAGCAGCGCCTATGGTCAGCCCCAGCATTTT. Its translation: CASSAYGQPQHF.

The gene calls are TRBV6-1 and TRBJ2-2; 8 nucleotides match TRBD2. The CDR3 is 14 residues long. The V segment lost 6 bases and the J segment 6 bases; nucleotides outside the gene matches: 6. Looked up from germline, CDR1 is MNHNS and CDR2 is SASEGT. This CDR3 reads CASSKLAVAGELFF. DNA for the CDR3: TGTGCCAGCAGCAAACTAGCGGTAGCCGGGGAGCTGTTTTTT.

This clonotype was found a few times. This chain joins TRBV5-1 and TRBJ2-6, with D tentatively TRBD2 (6 bases). With 6 bases removed from V and 0 bases from J, the gap between germline ends came to 16 bases. CDR3 size: 17 residues. Germline lookup yields CDR1 SGHRS and CDR2 YFSETQ. The CDR3 sequence is CASTHLGGASGANVLTF. CDR3 coding DNA: TGCGCCAGCACCCACCTAGGCGGGGCCTCTGGGGCCAACGTCCTGACTTTC.

V is TRBV16 and J is TRBJ2-1, with a tentative D call TRBD2 (5 bases). Germline V lookup: CDR1 KGHSY, CDR2 FQNENV. Trimming stripped 10 bases from V and 9 bases from J, with 25 bases between. CDR3 length equals 15 residues. In DNA form, the CDR3 reads TGTGCCACCAAACCCGGGGTACGGGCTTCTGGTGAGCAGTTCTTC. It translates to CATKPGVRASGEQFF. Full variable domain (rest looked up from reference TRBV16 and TRBJ2-1): GEEVAQTPKHLVRGEGQKAKLYCAPIKGHSYVFWYQQVLKNEFKFLISFQNENVFDETGMPKERFSAKCLPNSPCSLEIQATKLEDSAVYFCATKPGVRASGEQFFGPGTRLTVL.

This clonotype appeared a few times. The CDR3 loop reads CASSKGDGTDTQYF. The CDR3 nucleotides are TGTGCCAGCAGTAAAGGGGACGGCACAGATACGCAGTATTTT. V gene TRBV27 combines with J gene TRBJ2-3; the D gene could be TRBD1 or TRBD2 (5 bases each). Trimming stripped 5 bases from V and 1 base from J, with 10 bases between. Germline V gene data show CDR1 as MNHEY and CDR2 as SMNVEV (reference sequence). The CDR3 length is 14 residues.

This clonotype occurred a few times. The chain recombines TRBV12-3 or TRBV12-4 with TRBJ2-2; 16 nucleotides align to TRBD2. Unmatched junction bases numbered 4, after V lost 7 bases and J lost 5 bases. The CDR3 is 16 amino acids. In nucleotides, the CDR3 is TGTGCCAGCAAAAGGGGACTAGCGGGAGGGACCGGGGAGCTGTTTTTT. This codes for CASKRGLAGGTGELFF.

There are many counts of this clonotype. This rearrangement joins TRBV21-1 to TRBJ1-1; the D call TRBD1 from the table was never checked on the DNA. TRBV21-1 is recorded as a pseudogene. This CDR3 is built from 19 residues. In DNA form, the CDR3 reads TGTGCCAGCAGCAAAAAAGCGGGCCAGGTAAAATGGTTCAGGGCTGAAGCTTTCTTT. This encodes CASSKKAGQVKWFRAEAFF.

This clonotype was recorded many times. V gene TRBV10-3 combines with J gene TRBJ1-5; D gene unclear. V shed 6 bases and J shed 0 bases, with 6 bases lying between them. This CDR3 has 13 residues. Per germline, CDR1 ENHRY and CDR2 SYGVKD. Here the CDR3 DNA reads TGTGCCATCAGAACAGCTAGCAATCAGCCCCAGCATTTT. Encoded protein: CAIRTASNQPQHF.

There are many counts of this clonotype. The chain carries TRBV29-1 and TRBJ2-3; 7 nucleotides agree with TRBD2. CDR3 length: 14 residues. The V gene end was trimmed by 6 bases and the J gene end by 0 bases; junction bases not matched to a gene: 6. The germline gives CDR1 SQVTM, CDR2 ANQGSEA. CDR3 protein: CSVRTRSSTDTQYF. The CDR3 DNA sequence: TGCAGCGTCAGGACTAGATCTAGCACAGATACGCAGTATTTT.

In its sample, this clonotype was seen a few times. The genes are TRBV6-1 and TRBJ2-4; TRBD2 matches 8 bases. CDR1 and CDR2 (germline): MNHNS, SASEGT. Losses at the gene ends were 7 bases for V and 2 bases for J; bases not matched to a gene: 10. The CDR3 is 16 amino acids. CDR3 region: CASTRQAGGTKNIQYF. The CDR3 coding sequence is TGTGCCAGCACCCGCCAGGCGGGGGGCACCAAAAACATTCAGTACTTC.

V gene TRBV27 combines with J gene TRBJ1-5; tentative D call: TRBD1 (6 bases). Germline assignment: CDR1 MNHEY and CDR2 SMNVEV (reference sequence). The CDR3 covers 12 residues. V lost 2 bases and J lost 11, with 10 bases in between. In DNA, the CDR3 is TGTGCCAGCAGTTTAACAGGGCGAGCCCAGCATTTT. It codes for CASSLTGRAQHF.